These 23 T cell receptor beta chains were all obtained from the same sample, sequenced in a study of glioma-infiltrating T cells. Using RNA template, CDR3s of TCR alpha and beta were amplified with iRepertoire arm-PCR. TCRdb fed the multiplex PCR reads into MiXCR, producing one record per CDR3 protein. This sample has some 180,000 distinct CDR3 sequences; about 31% occur once, and the top ten carry 20% to 25%. Input material: glioma tissue, nonneoplastic brain tissue, or PBMCs (not recorded which). These receptors were taken from a human donor with low-grade glioma or glioblastoma, undergoing nonglioma brain surgery, or in good health (not recorded which).

This clonotype was seen at least ten times. The V gene is TRBV7-2, the J gene TRBJ2-5; D may be TRBD2 (6 bases). Trimming took 4 bases from V and 5 from J, leaving 11 bases between them. The CDR3 is made up of 13 amino acids. The germline gives CDR1 SGHTA, CDR2 FQGNSA. Here the CDR3 DNA reads TGTGCCAGCAGCTGGGCGGGAAGCGAGACCCAGTACTTC. Its translation is CASSWAGSETQYF.

This clonotype has just a few counts. The V call is TRBV7-8, the J call TRBJ1-5; weak D call: TRBD1 (6 bases). This CDR3 region has 16 residues. V gave up 1 base and J gave up 6 bases, with 16 bases separating them. Per germline, CDR1 SGHVS and CDR2 FQNEAQ. The CDR3 reads CASSLDMRGGGQPQHF. CDR3 DNA sequence: TGTGCCAGCAGCTTAGATATGAGAGGGGGAGGTCAGCCCCAGCATTTT.

The chain recombines TRBV5-6 with TRBJ1-2; TRBD1 is a possible D gene (5 bases). Germline CDR1 is SGHDT and CDR2 is YYEEEE. Trimming took 6 bases from V and 1 from J, leaving 13 bases between them. The CDR3 contains 14 residues. DNA of the CDR3: TGTGCCAGCACCCTGGGGCGGGATAACTATGGCTACACCTTC. It codes for CASTLGRDNYGYTF.

This chain joins TRBV7-8 and TRBJ2-5; D gene uncertain. Germline CDR1 SGHVS, CDR2 FQNEAQ. V gave up 7 bases and J gave up 5 bases, with 35 bases separating them. The length of the CDR3 is 20 residues. The CDR3 nucleotides read TGTGCCAGCATCTCCGCCACACAAGCGTTCGGATTTTCGATGGAGGAGACCCAGTACTTC. This sequence encodes CASISATQAFGFSMEETQYF.

The chain recombines TRBV7-2 with TRBJ2-1; D gene uncertain. Trimming removed 6 bases from V and 1 base from J, with 13 bases in between. CDR1 and CDR2 from the germline V gene are SGHTA and FQGNSA. This CDR3 spans 15 amino acids. CDR3 residues: CASSLDGWSYNEQFF. CDR3 in DNA: TGTGCCAGCAGTTTGGACGGGTGGTCCTACAATGAGCAGTTCTTC.

On this clonotype itself: A junction end diverges from the germline sequence, so it may reflect a read error. This rearrangement joins TRBV5-1 to TRBJ1-1, with no clear D. The CDR3 is 15 amino acids. Looked up from germline, CDR1 is SGHRS and CDR2 is YFSETQ. The CDR3 is CASSLRSELNTGAFF. The CDR3 nucleotides read TGCGCCAGCAGCTTGAGGTCAGAGCTGAACACTGGAGCTTTCTTT. Variable domain in full (rest from reference TRBV5-1 and TRBJ1-1): KAGVTQTPRYLIKTRGQQVTLSCSPISGHRSVSWYQQTPGQGLQFLFEYFSETQRNKGNFPGRFSGRQFSNSRSEMNVSTLELGDSALYLCASSLRSELNTGAFFGQGTRLTVV.

This clonotype was counted many times. The chain carries TRBV7-8 and TRBJ2-3, with no clear D. Looked up from germline, CDR1 is SGHVS and CDR2 is FQNEAQ. CDR3 length: 18 residues. With 0 bases removed from V and 0 bases from J, the gap between germline ends came to 16 bases. The CDR3 coding sequence is TGTGCCAGCAGCTTAGCGCCCACAATCTTGGCTAGCACAGATACGCAGTATTTT. This encodes CASSLAPTILASTDTQYF.

Note on this clonotype: A much more abundant neighbour one base away suggests this may be a read error. The chain carries TRBV24-1 and TRBJ2-5; D is perhaps TRBD1 (6 bases). The CDR3 consists of 15 residues. Per germline, CDR1 KGHDR and CDR2 SFDVKD. The V end was cut by 0 bases, the J end by 3 bases, with 10 bases between. The CDR3 here is CATSDLSRDKETQYF. In DNA, the CDR3 is TGTGCCACCAGTGATTTGTCCAGGGACAAAGAGACCCAGTACTTC.

This clonotype was picked up one time. A much bigger clone sits one base away, suggesting this may be a read error. The chain joins TRBV7-2 to TRBJ2-7, with a tentative D call TRBD1 (6 bases). CDR1 and CDR2 (germline): SGHTA, FQGNSA. This CDR3 has 14 amino acids. The CDR3 loop reads CAISDRIASYEQYF. The CDR3 nucleotides read TGTGCCATCAGCGACAGGATAGCCTCCTACGAGCAGTACTTC.

This chain uses TRBV7-6 with TRBJ1-1; D is perhaps TRBD1 (5 bases). V was trimmed by 5 bases and J by 4 bases, leaving 11 bases between them. The V gene's germline CDR1 is SGHVS and CDR2 FNYEAQ. The CDR3 spans 13 residues. In nucleotides, the CDR3 is TGTGCCAGCAGCCGTCCGGGGGGCACTGAAGCTTTCTTT. It translates to CASSRPGGTEAFF.

This clonotype has ten or more counts. The genes are TRBV3-1 and TRBJ2-5; unclear D gene. CDR3 length: 14 residues. V was shortened by 0 bases and J by 2 bases, with 7 bases between the two germline ends. In germline, CDR1 is LGHDT, CDR2 YNNKEL (reference sequence). CDR3 protein: CASSQDAQQETQYF. The DNA for the CDR3 is TGTGCCAGCAGCCAAGACGCCCAGCAAGAGACCCAGTACTTC.

This clonotype has just a few counts. This sequence joins TRBV12-3 or TRBV12-4 and TRBJ1-2, with D possibly TRBD1 on 5 matching bases. The CDR3 is made up of 13 amino acids. Trimming removed 3 bases at V and 10 bases at J, with 15 bases between. The CDR3 nucleotides read TGTGCCAGCAGTTTTGTGGCAGGGAGCCTCTACACCTTC. Residues: CASSFVAGSLYTF.

This clonotype was seen a few times. J is TRBJ1-1 and V is TRBV7-9; 10 positions match TRBD1. V was clipped by 5 bases and J by 4 bases; unmatched bases: 10. The CDR3 runs to 16 residues. CDR1 SEHNR and CDR2 FQNEAQ come from the germline V gene (reference sequence). The CDR3 spells CASSVGTGVRSTEAFF. DNA of the CDR3: TGTGCCAGCAGCGTCGGGACAGGGGTTAGGAGCACTGAAGCTTTCTTT.

This clonotype was detected many times. The chain employs TRBV7-2 and TRBJ2-7, with D perhaps matching TRBD2 (5 bases). This CDR3 has 13 residues. Germline V CDR1 and CDR2: SGHTA, FQGNSA. Trimming took off 7 bases at V and 6 bases at J, with 16 bases between the two ends. The CDR3 DNA reads as TGTGCCAGCAAACAGCCCGGGAAGATCGAGCAGTACTTC. Its translation: CASKQPGKIEQYF.

This clonotype came up many times. The CDR3 sequence is CASSPTSAEDTQYF. Written as DNA, the CDR3 is TGTGCCAGCAGTCCGACTAGCGCTGAAGATACGCAGTATTTT. The chain employs TRBV6-1 and TRBJ2-3, with 8 bases that match TRBD2. The CDR3 totals 14 residues. The germline V gene has CDR1 MNHNS and CDR2 SASEGT. J gave up 5 bases and V 5 bases, and 6 bases lay outside the gene matches.

The rearrangement uses TRBV3-1 and TRBJ2-1, with TRBD2 matching over 7 bases. J gave up 8 bases and V 2 bases, and 12 bases lay outside the gene matches. This CDR3 is 16 amino acids long. The germline CDR1 and CDR2 sequences are LGHDT and YNNKEL (reference sequence). The DNA of the CDR3 is TGTGCCAGCAGCCAAACCCCGGGACTACTGTACGATGAGCAGTTCTTC. Residues: CASSQTPGLLYDEQFF.

This clonotype was seen a few times. The V and J genes are TRBV18 and TRBJ1-1, with D unclear. This CDR3 is 16 amino acids long. The V end was cut by 1 base, the J end by 6 bases, with 18 bases between. The germline CDR1 and CDR2 sequences are KGHSH and LQKENI. The CDR3 DNA follows: TGTGCCAGCTCACCACTGACCCTGGAGGGCTACGCTGAAGCTTTCTTT. This gives the protein CASSPLTLEGYAEAFF.

This clonotype has ten or more counts. The chain carries TRBV20-1 and TRBJ1-5; unclear D gene. Between the trimmed V and J ends, which lost 3 bases and 3 bases, there was a span of 9 bases. CDR1 and CDR2 from the germline V gene are DFQATT and SNEGSKA (reference sequence). The CDR3 is 13 residues long. CDR3: CSASDDTNQPQHF. The CDR3 region has the DNA TGCAGTGCTAGTGATGACACCAATCAGCCCCAGCATTTT.

This clonotype was counted many times. This chain joins TRBV7-2 and TRBJ1-1, with D perhaps TRBD1 (5 bases). The germline V gene has CDR1 SGHTA and CDR2 FQGNSA. The CDR3 has 14 residues. The ends were cut back, 2 bases at V and 1 base at J, with 8 bases in the middle. The CDR3 loop reads CASSLQGENTEAFF. CDR3 nucleotide sequence: TGTGCCAGCAGCTTACAGGGAGAGAACACTGAAGCTTTCTTT.

This clonotype was detected ten times or more. This chain connects TRBV6-7 to TRBJ2-1; D uncertain. TRBV6-7 is recorded as an ORF, its role being uncertain. The CDR3 consists of 15 residues. V was trimmed by 4 bases and J by 10 bases, leaving 20 bases between them. This chain's CDR3 is CASSFERVWGGEQFF. For the CDR3, the DNA is TGTGCCAGCAGTTTCGAACGGGTCTGGGGTGGGGAGCAGTTCTTC.

This rearrangement joins TRBV6-2 or TRBV6-3 to TRBJ2-7, with 8 bases lining up with TRBD1. From germline, CDR1 is MNHEY and CDR2 SVGEGT. With 8 bases clipped from V and 3 bases from J, the junction kept 12 bases outside the gene matches. The length of the CDR3 is 15 residues. The CDR3 loop reads CASLPRGQGFYEQYF. As DNA, the CDR3 is TGTGCCAGCCTCCCCCGAGGACAGGGATTCTACGAGCAGTACTTC.

This clonotype was seen ten or more times. J is TRBJ1-6 and V is TRBV20-1; D is uncertain. Germline values: CDR1 DFQATT, CDR2 SNEGSKA (reference sequence). The V gene lost 0 bases and the J gene lost 10 bases, with 7 bases spanning the gap. The CDR3 consists of 12 residues. CDR3 nucleotides: TGCAGTGCTAGAGATTTGGAGTCACCCCTCCACTTT. Its translation is CSARDLESPLHF.

This clonotype has just one count. A much larger clone lies one base from this, so it may be a read error. The V and J genes are TRBV19 and TRBJ2-1, with D tentatively TRBD1 (5 bases). V dropped 3 bases and J dropped 5 bases, with 14 bases sitting between them. The V gene's germline CDR1 is LNHDA and CDR2 SQIVND (reference sequence). The CDR3 runs 15 residues. The CDR3 loop is CASSIPYRTNNEQFF. The CDR3 DNA reads TGTGCCAGTAGTATCCCCTACAGGACCAACAATGAGCAGTTCTTC.